These 18 T cell receptor beta chains were sequenced from one sample in a study of blood T cell repertoires in COVID-19 (dated by TCRdb to the early 2020s). Libraries were constructed by the immunoSEQ multiplex PCR assay. The source is immuneACCESS, and TCRdb retained only in-frame sequences with V and J called. Part of the clones is not carried over; for the studies checked, unresolved V genes explain less than half of this, and the remainder is unexplained. A total of about 200,000 clones appear in this sample, roughly 87% of them only once. Approximately 2.1% of the sample goes to the ten largest clones. The sequenced sample was PBMCs or T cells enriched from blood (not recorded which). These receptors were collected from a woman between 25 and 40 years old who had recovered from COVID-19.

CDR3 sequence: CATRRGPTEDTEAFF. The CDR3 DNA sequence: TGTGCCACCCGACGAGGACCGACAGAGGACACTGAAGCTTTCTTT. The chain is built from TRBV2 and TRBJ1-1; maybe TRBD1 (5 bases). The germline CDR1 and CDR2 sequences are SNHLY and FYNNEI. V was shortened by 10 bases and J by 3 bases, with 21 bases between the two germline ends. CDR3 length equals 15 residues.

This sequence joins TRBV5-1 and TRBJ2-7; 12 nucleotides match TRBD2. Germline V CDR1 and CDR2: SGHRS, YFSETQ. The CDR3 consists of 15 residues. The ends lost 5 bases at V and 2 bases at J; junction bases unmatched: 5. The CDR3 is CASRALAGGTYEQYF. CDR3 sequence (DNA): TGCGCCAGCAGGGCACTAGCGGGGGGTACCTACGAGCAGTACTTC.

The genes are TRBV18 and TRBJ2-1; TRBD2 matches at 7 bases. The J segment lost 0 bases and the V segment lost 2 bases, leaving 4 bases of the junction unmatched. CDR1 KGHSH and CDR2 LQKENI come from the germline V gene. The CDR3 is 16 residues long. The DNA for the CDR3 is TGTGCCAGCTCACCAATTCGGACTAGCTCCTACAATGAGCAGTTCTTC. Protein product: CASSPIRTSSYNEQFF.

This chain connects TRBV29-1 to TRBJ2-1, with D maybe TRBD2 (6 bases). The CDR3 extends over 11 amino acids. Per the germline V gene, CDR1 is SQVTM and CDR2 is ANQGSEA. V was pared by 6 bases and J by 9 bases, with 12 bases between. The CDR3: CSVRDNGEQFF. The CDR3 DNA reads TGCAGCGTGCGGGATAACGGTGAGCAGTTCTTC.

This chain joins TRBV27 and TRBJ2-3; 9 bases align to TRBD1. Germline lookup yields CDR1 MNHEY and CDR2 SMNVEV (reference sequence). The length of the CDR3 is 15 residues. J gave up 0 bases and V 8 bases, and 6 bases lay outside the gene matches. In DNA form, the CDR3 reads TGTGCCAGCGCGGGACAGGGACTTAGCACAGATACGCAGTATTTT. Translating gives CASAGQGLSTDTQYF.

This clone was seen once. The chain couples TRBV4-3 to TRBJ1-2; 7 nucleotides line up with TRBD1. With 0 bases clipped from V and 4 bases from J, the junction kept 5 bases outside the gene matches. The germline gives CDR1 LGHNA, CDR2 YSLEER. This CDR3 has 15 residues. The CDR3 bases are TGCGCCAGCAGCCAAGATCGACAGGGTGGCTATGGCTACACCTTC. Its protein is CASSQDRQGGYGYTF.

The V gene is TRBV5-6, the J gene TRBJ2-7, with 8 bases aligning to TRBD1. The V and J ends lost 3 bases and 6 bases, in that order; junction bases with no gene match: 5. The length of the CDR3 is 13 residues. CDR1 SGHDT and CDR2 YYEEEE come from the germline V gene. The CDR3 spells CASSWTGRSEQYF. DNA for the CDR3: TGTGCCAGCAGCTGGACAGGGCGGAGCGAGCAGTACTTC.

V and J are TRBV5-4 and TRBJ2-3, with TRBD1 matching 7 bases. The V gene's germline CDR1 is SGHNT and CDR2 YYREEE (reference sequence). CDR3 length: 15 amino acids. V lost 0 bases, J lost 4 bases, and 5 bases stayed unmatched. The CDR3 sequence is CASSLEIGTADTQYF. The CDR3 DNA reads TGTGCCAGCAGCTTGGAGATCGGGACAGCAGATACGCAGTATTTT. Complete variable domain (other parts from reference TRBV5-4 and TRBJ2-3): ETGVTQSPTHLIKTRGQQVTLRCSSQSGHNTVSWYQQALGQGPQFIFQYYREEENGRGNFPPRFSGLQFPNYSSELNVNALELDDSALYLCASSLEIGTADTQYFGPGTRLTVL.

The V call is TRBV27, the J call TRBJ1-2, with D perhaps matching TRBD1 (5 bases). Trimming cost V 5 bases and J 4 bases, with 23 bases left between them. CDR1 is MNHEY and CDR2 is SMNVEV in the germline V gene (reference sequence). CDR3 size: 17 residues. The CDR3, as DNA: TGTGCCAGCAGTCCGGGGTTGGGGGGAGGGCCTAGCTATGGCTACACCTTC. Its translation is CASSPGLGGGPSYGYTF.

The rearrangement joins TRBV15 to TRBJ1-2, with 7 bases matching TRBD1. The germline CDR1 and CDR2 sequences are LNHNV and YYDKDF (reference sequence). Trimming removed 2 bases from V and 6 bases from J; junction bases left unmatched: 6. The CDR3 consists of 14 residues. The CDR3 protein is CATSRTDRDHGYTF. In DNA, the CDR3 is TGTGCCACCAGCAGAACCGACAGGGATCATGGCTACACCTTC.

V is TRBV13 and J is TRBJ1-2; no firm D call. The length of the CDR3 is 12 residues. Trimming took off 5 bases at V and 4 bases at J, with 8 bases between the two ends. CDR1 PRHDT and CDR2 FYEKMQ come from the germline V gene (reference sequence). The CDR3 here is CASSREIYGYTF. The CDR3 region has the DNA TGTGCCAGCAGCCGAGAGATCTATGGCTACACCTTC.

The V gene is TRBV2, the J gene TRBJ2-7; 7 nucleotides agree with TRBD1. Per germline, CDR1 SNHLY and CDR2 FYNNEI. This CDR3 spans 14 amino acids. V gave up 7 bases and J gave up 5 bases; unmatched junction bases: 11. The DNA of the CDR3 is TGTGCCAGCAACCGACAGGGCAACCCCAACGAGCAGTACTTC. It is translated as CASNRQGNPNEQYF.

This rearrangement joins TRBV11-3 to TRBJ1-3; D ambiguous. The V end was cut by 5 bases, the J end by 0 bases, with 11 bases between. The CDR3 spans 15 residues. Looked up from germline, CDR1 is SGHNT and CDR2 is YENEEA. The CDR3 sequence: CASSPTRASGNTIYF. CDR3 bases: TGTGCCAGCAGCCCTACGCGGGCCTCTGGAAACACCATATATTTT. The full variable domain, in which reference TRBV11-3 and TRBJ1-3 provide the parts outside the CDR3, is EAGVVQSPRYKIIEKKQPVAFWCNPISGHNTLYWYLQNLGQGPELLIRYENEEAVDDSQLPKDRFSAERLKGVDSTLKIQPAELGDSAVYLCASSPTRASGNTIYFGEGSWLTVV.

This clone has a handful of counts. The gene calls are TRBV4-1 and TRBJ1-2; D not certain. Germline V CDR1 and CDR2: MGHRA, YSYEKL. This CDR3 has 13 residues. The germline V and J ends were trimmed by 0 bases and 4 bases, with 6 bases remaining between them. This CDR3 reads CASSQDRSYGYTF. The CDR3 bases are TGCGCCAGCAGCCAAGACAGATCCTATGGCTACACCTTC.

As to this clone: The same CDR3 is also encoded by other DNA sequences in this sample. The chain links TRBV9 to TRBJ2-7, with 12 bases lining up with TRBD2. The CDR3 sequence is 15 residues long. J gave up 4 bases and V 4 bases, and 6 bases lay outside the gene matches. Germline CDR1 is SGDLS and CDR2 is YYNGEE. CDR3 amino acids: CASSPRLAGAYEQYF. Written as DNA, the CDR3 is TGTGCCAGCAGCCCCAGACTAGCGGGAGCGTACGAGCAGTACTTC.

The J gene is TRBJ2-7, the V gene TRBV11-1; D unresolved. Deletions cut 5 bases from V and 3 bases from J, with 17 bases between. The germline gives CDR1 SGHAT, CDR2 FQDESV (reference sequence). The CDR3 is made up of 15 amino acids. The CDR3 DNA sequence: TGTGCCAGCAGCGTCGAGACACCTTCACACTACGAGCAGTACTTC. The encoded protein is CASSVETPSHYEQYF.

This chain joins TRBV7-9 and TRBJ2-5; TRBD2 aligns across 10 bases. Per the germline V gene, CDR1 is SEHNR and CDR2 is FQNEAQ (reference sequence). The CDR3 runs 16 residues. V was clipped by 2 bases and J by 2 bases; unmatched bases: 5. For the CDR3, the DNA is TGTGCCAGCAGCTTATATGCTAGCGGGGGTCAAGAGACCCAGTACTTC. Its protein product is CASSLYASGGQETQYF.

The rearrangement joins TRBV14 to TRBJ2-1; the match to TRBD2 covers 9 bases. V gave up 0 bases and J gave up 8 bases; unmatched junction bases: 23. Per the germline V gene, CDR1 is SGHDN and CDR2 is FVKESK. The CDR3 spans 21 residues. CDR3 loop: CASSQDLLHRGLAGGPHEQFF. Written as DNA, the CDR3 is TGTGCCAGCAGCCAAGATCTATTGCACAGGGGCTTGGCGGGAGGGCCGCATGAGCAGTTCTTC.